The entry below describes one T cell receptor (beta chain). The PCR had 60 Vbeta and 13 Jbeta primers. Using immunoSEQ multiplex PCR, the repertoire was profiled, and TCRdb retains in-frame clones only, with some absent. The sample lists fewer than 250,000 clones; approximately 82% were seen once. The sample belongs to a study of cytomegalovirus exposure and HLA in healthy donors. The CDR3 has 15 amino acids. The germline V gene has CDR1 SQVTM and CDR2 ANQGSEA. J gave up 2 bases and V 5 bases, and 7 bases lay outside the gene matches. This TCR was sampled from a man between 18 and 29 years old in good health and CMV-seronegative. V is TRBV29-1 and J is TRBJ2-7, with TRBD2 matching over 12 bases. The sequenced sample was PBMCs. CDR3 sequence reads: CSVFKLAGGTYEQYF. CDR3 sequence (DNA): TGCAGCGTTTTCAAACTAGCGGGAGGCACCTACGAGCAGTACTTC.